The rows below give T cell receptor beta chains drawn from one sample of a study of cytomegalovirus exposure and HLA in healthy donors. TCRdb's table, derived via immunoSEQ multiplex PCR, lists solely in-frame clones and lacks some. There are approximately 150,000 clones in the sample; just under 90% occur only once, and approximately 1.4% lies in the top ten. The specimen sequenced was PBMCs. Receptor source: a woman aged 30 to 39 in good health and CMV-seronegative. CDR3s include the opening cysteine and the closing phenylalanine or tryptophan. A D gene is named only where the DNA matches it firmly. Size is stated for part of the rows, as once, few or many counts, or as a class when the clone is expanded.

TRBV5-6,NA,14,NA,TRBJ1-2,TGTGCCAGCAGCTTGGTTCAGGGACTCTATGGCTACACCTTC,CASSLVQGLYGYTF
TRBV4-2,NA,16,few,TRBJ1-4,TGTGCCAGCAGCCAAGCTATCGGTCAGGGTGTTGAAAAACTGTTTTTT,CASSQAIGQGVEKLFF
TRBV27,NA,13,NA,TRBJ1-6,TGTGCCAGCCGTCCCCTCGGGGTTTCACCCCTCCACTTT,CASRPLGVSPLHF
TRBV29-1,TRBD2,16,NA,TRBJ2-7,TGCAGCGTTGAAGGGAAAGCGGGGGGGAGGAACTACGAGCAGTACTTC,CSVEGKAGGRNYEQYF
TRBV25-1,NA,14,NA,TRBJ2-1,TGTGCCAGCAATTATAGAGACTCCTACAATGAGCAGTTCTTC,CASNYRDSYNEQFF
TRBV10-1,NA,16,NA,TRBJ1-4,TGCGCCAGCAGTGGTGGGTCGGGAGGGGTGAAAGAAAAACTGTTTTTT,CASSGGSGGVKEKLFF
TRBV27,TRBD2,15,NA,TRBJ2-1,TGTGCCAGCAGAACCCCGGGACTAGCGTACAATGAGCAGTTCTTC,CASRTPGLAYNEQFF
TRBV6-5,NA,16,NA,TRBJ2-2,TGTGCCAGCAGTTACTCGCCCAGGCCGAACACCGGGGAGCTGTTTTTT,CASSYSPRPNTGELFF
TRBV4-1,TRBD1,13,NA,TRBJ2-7,TGCGCCAGCAGTGGACAGGGGGCCTGGGAGCAGTACTTC,CASSGQGAWEQYF
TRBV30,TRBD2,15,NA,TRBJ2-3,TGTGCCTGGAGTGTGTCGGGGGGGCCCGGAGATACGCAGTATTTT,CAWSVSGGPGDTQYF
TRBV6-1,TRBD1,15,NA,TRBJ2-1,TGTGCCAGCAGTGAAGGACAGGGGGGAAGGAATGAGCAGTTCTTC,CASSEGQGGRNEQFF
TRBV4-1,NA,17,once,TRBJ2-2,TGCGCCAGCAGCCAAGTAGTAGCGGACTGGAACACCGGGGAGCTGTTTTTT,CASSQVVADWNTGELFF
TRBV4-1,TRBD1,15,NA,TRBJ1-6,TGCGCCAGCAGCCAATCTACAGGGGGTAATTCACCCCTCCACTTT,CASSQSTGGNSPLHF
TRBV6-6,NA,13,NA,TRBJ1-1,TGTGCCAGCAGACAGGTCCGCAACACTGAAGCTTTCTTT,CASRQVRNTEAFF
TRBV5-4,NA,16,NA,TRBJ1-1,TGTGCCAGCAGCCCAAAGCCACAAGGACAGAACACTGAAGCTTTCTTT,CASSPKPQGQNTEAFF
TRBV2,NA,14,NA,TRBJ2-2,TGTGCCAGCAGTGATCTGCGGAACACCGGGGAGCTGTTTTTT,CASSDLRNTGELFF
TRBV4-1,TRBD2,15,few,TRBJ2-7,TGCGCCAGCAGCCACACTAGCGGGGGTAACTACGAGCAGTACTTC,CASSHTSGGNYEQYF
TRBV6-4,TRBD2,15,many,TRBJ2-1,TGTGCCAGCAGTGAAGCCAGCGGGGCCTACAATGAGCAGTTCTTC,CASSEASGAYNEQFF
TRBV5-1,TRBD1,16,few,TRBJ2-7,TGCGCCAGCAGCACCTACCCCCCGGGACAGGGCGACGAGCAGTACTTC,CASSTYPPGQGDEQYF
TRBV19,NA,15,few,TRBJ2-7,TGTGCCAGTAGAATGGAAGGACTGCCATCCTACGAGCAGTACTTC,CASRMEGLPSYEQYF
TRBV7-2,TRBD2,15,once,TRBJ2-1,TGTGCCAGCAGCGCTCTAGCGGGGGGGTGGAATGAGCAGTTCTTC,CASSALAGGWNEQFF
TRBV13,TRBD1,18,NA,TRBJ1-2,TGTGCCAGCAGCTTAGGTGGGACAGGGAATCCCTACTACTATGGCTACACCTTC,CASSLGGTGNPYYYGYTF
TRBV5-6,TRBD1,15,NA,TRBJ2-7,TGTGCCAGCAGCGGGGGACAGGGGTTCTCCTACGAGCAGTACTTC,CASSGGQGFSYEQYF
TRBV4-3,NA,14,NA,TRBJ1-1,TGCGCCAGCAGCCAAGGGCCACCGATTCATGAAGCTTTCTTT,CASSQGPPIHEAFF
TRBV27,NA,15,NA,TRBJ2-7,TGTGCCAGCAGTCCCCAGGGGCGACCCAACTACGAGCAGTACTTC,CASSPQGRPNYEQYF
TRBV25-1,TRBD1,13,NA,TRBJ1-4,TGTGCCAGCATCGGGACAGAGAATGAAAAACTGTTTTTT,CASIGTENEKLFF
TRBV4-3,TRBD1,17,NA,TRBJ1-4,TGCGCCAGCAGCCAAGATCTACAGGGGGGGACTAATGAAAAACTGTTTTTT,CASSQDLQGGTNEKLFF
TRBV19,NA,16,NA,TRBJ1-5,TGTGCCAGTAGTATAGTCTCCGGGAATAGCAATCAGCCCCAGCATTTT,CASSIVSGNSNQPQHF
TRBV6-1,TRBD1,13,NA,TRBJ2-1,TGTGCCAGCAGTCCGGTGACAGGGATTGAGCAGTTCTTC,CASSPVTGIEQFF
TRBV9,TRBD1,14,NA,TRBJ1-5,TGTGCCAGCGGGGTCGGGACAGGGGATCAGCCCCAGCATTTT,CASGVGTGDQPQHF
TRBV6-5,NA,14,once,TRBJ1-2,TGTGCCAGCAGTTACGTGGGAGGGGGCTATGGCTACACCTTC,CASSYVGGGYGYTF
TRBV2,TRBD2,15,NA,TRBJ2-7,TGTGCCAGCAGTGAACTAGCGGGGAGCTTCTACGAGCAGTACTTC,CASSELAGSFYEQYF
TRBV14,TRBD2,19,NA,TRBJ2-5,TGTGCCAGCAGCCAAGATTTACTAGCGGGGGGGCCTAAGCAAGAGACCCAGTACTTC,CASSQDLLAGGPKQETQYF
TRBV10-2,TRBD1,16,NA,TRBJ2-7,TGCGCCAGCAGTGAAGAGAGGGGGACAGGTTCTTACGAGCAGTACTTC,CASSEERGTGSYEQYF
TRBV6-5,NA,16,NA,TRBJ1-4,TGTGCCAGCAGTTACTCACGAGGCCCTGTAAATGAAAAACTGTTTTTT,CASSYSRGPVNEKLFF
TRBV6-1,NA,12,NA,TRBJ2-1,TGTGCCAGCAGTGCGGACAGCCGCGAGCAGTTCTTC,CASSADSREQFF
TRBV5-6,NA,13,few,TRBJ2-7,TGTGCCAGCAGCTTGGTTCAGGGGTTCGAGCAGTACTTC,CASSLVQGFEQYF
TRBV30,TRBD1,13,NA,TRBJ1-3,TGTGCCTGGGGTGACAGGGCCGGGGACACCATATATTTT,CAWGDRAGDTIYF
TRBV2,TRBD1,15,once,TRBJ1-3,TGTGCCAGCAGTGCAGACAGGGACTCTGGAAACACCATATATTTT,CASSADRDSGNTIYF
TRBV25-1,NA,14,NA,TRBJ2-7,TGTGCCAGCAGGGGGGGGACAGGTCACTACGAGCAGTACTTC,CASRGGTGHYEQYF
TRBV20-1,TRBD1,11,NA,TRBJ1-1,TGCAGTGCTAGACCGACAGGGTTAACTTTCTTT,CSARPTGLTFF
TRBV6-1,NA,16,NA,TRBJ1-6,TGTGCCAGCAGTGCCACCCGGTCGGGGAGGGATTCACCCCTCCACTTT,CASSATRSGRDSPLHF
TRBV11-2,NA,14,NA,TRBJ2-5,TGTGCCAGCAGCTTAGAGAACAGTCCAGAGACCCAGTACTTC,CASSLENSPETQYF
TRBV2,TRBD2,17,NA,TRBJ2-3,TGTGCCAGCAGTGAATCTTCCGGGGCTAGCGGGACAGATACGCAGTATTTT,CASSESSGASGTDTQYF
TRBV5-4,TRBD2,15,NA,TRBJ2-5,TGTGCCAGCAGCCTGAGGACTAGCGGGGAAGAGACCCAGTACTTC,CASSLRTSGEETQYF
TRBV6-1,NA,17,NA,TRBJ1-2,TGTGCCAGCAGTGAACGGCACTCGGGATTATTTTTTTATGGCTACACCTTC,CASSERHSGLFFYGYTF
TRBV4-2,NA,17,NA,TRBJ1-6,TGTGCCAGCAGCCAAGAATCAAGTCAGGGTTTTAATTCACCCCTCCACTTT,CASSQESSQGFNSPLHF
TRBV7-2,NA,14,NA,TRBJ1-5,TGTGCCAGCAGCCCGGACAGTAGCAATCAGCCCCAGCATTTT,CASSPDSSNQPQHF
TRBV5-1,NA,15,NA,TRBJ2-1,TGCGCCAGCAGCACCTCCGGGACCAGCGGGAATGAGCAGTTCTTC,CASSTSGTSGNEQFF
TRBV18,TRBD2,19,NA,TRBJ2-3,TGTGCCAGCTCACCACCGGGCGGGGGACTAACCCATCGCACAGATACGCAGTATTTT,CASSPPGGGLTHRTDTQYF
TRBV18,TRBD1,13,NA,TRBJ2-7,TGTGCCAGCTCAGCCGACAGGGTCTACGAGCAGTACTTC,CASSADRVYEQYF